Listed below are T cell receptor beta chains from one sample, sequenced in a study of siplizumab effects on memory and regulatory T cells. Method: immunoSEQ multiplex PCR; TCRdb's copy keeps in-frame clones and lacks some. In the table there are tens of thousands of clones, less than 90% of which are singletons. The sample consisted of memory CD4+ T cells sorted from blood. Receptors originate from a human donor in good health. Both conserved end residues are trimmed from each CDR3. D genes are given only for firm matches.

d_call v_call cdr3_aa
NA TRBV29-1 SGSLRGNYGYT
NA TRBV6-1 ASSEAGGRPRGYGYT
NA TRBV9 ASSVAERRTVGELF
NA TRBV11-2 ASSFQSTDTQY
NA TRBV28 ASSGGGQGSSYEQY
NA TRBV4-2 ASSQFLGVQETQY
TRBD1 TRBV6-6 ASSVNRGRSEAF
TRBD1 TRBV6-1 ASRDRGNTEAF
NA TRBV10-3 AISGQGGTTKNIQY
TRBD2 TRBV5-4 ASSAGGDHSYNEQF